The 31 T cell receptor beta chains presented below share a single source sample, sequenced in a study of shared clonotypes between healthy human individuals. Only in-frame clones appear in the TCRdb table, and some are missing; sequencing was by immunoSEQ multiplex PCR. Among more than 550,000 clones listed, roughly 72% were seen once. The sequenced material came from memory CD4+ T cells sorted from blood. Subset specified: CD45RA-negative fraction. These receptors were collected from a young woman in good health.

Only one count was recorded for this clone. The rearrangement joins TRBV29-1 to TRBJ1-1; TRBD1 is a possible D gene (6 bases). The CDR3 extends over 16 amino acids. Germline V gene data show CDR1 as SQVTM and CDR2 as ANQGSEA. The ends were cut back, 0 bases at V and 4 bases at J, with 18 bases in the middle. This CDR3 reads CSVEDFQRKGGTEAFF. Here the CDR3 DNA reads TGCAGCGTTGAAGATTTCCAGAGGAAAGGGGGCACTGAAGCTTTCTTT.

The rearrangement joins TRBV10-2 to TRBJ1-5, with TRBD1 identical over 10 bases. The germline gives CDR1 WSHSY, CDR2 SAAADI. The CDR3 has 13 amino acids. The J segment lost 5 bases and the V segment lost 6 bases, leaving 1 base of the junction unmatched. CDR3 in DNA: TGCGCCAGCAGAGGGACAGGGGATCAGCCCCAGCATTTT. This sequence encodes CASRGTGDQPQHF.

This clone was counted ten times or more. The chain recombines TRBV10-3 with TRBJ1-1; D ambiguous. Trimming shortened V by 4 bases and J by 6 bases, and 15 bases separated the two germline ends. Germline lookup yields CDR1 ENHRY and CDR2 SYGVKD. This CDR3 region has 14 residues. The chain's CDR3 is CAISGFGEDAEAFF. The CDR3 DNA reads TGTGCCATCAGTGGGTTTGGGGAAGACGCTGAAGCTTTCTTT.

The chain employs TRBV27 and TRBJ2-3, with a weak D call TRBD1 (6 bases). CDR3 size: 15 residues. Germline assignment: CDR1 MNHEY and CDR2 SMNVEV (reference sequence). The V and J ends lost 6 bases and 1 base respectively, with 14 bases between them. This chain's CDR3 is CASRPTGYGTDTQYF. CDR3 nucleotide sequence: TGTGCCAGCAGGCCTACAGGGTACGGCACAGATACGCAGTATTTT.

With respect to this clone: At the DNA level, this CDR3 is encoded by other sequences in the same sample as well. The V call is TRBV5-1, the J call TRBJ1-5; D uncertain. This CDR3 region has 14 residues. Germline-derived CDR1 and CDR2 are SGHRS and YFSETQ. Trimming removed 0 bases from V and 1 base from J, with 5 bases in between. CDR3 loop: CASSLDGSNQPQHF. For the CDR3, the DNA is TGCGCCAGCAGCTTGGATGGCAGCAATCAGCCCCAGCATTTT.

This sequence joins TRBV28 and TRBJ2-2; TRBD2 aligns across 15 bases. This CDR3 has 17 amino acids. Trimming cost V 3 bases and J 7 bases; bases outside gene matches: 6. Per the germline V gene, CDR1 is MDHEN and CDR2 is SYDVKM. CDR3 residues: CASSLSPGLAGGGELFF. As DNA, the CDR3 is TGTGCCAGCAGTTTGTCACCGGGACTAGCGGGAGGCGGGGAGCTGTTTTTT.

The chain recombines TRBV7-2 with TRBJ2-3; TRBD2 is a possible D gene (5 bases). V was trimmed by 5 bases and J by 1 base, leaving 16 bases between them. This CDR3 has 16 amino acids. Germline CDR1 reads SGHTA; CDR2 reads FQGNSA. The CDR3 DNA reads TGTGCCAGCAGCCCCTCCCAAGCGGCCGGCACAGATACGCAGTATTTT. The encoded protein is CASSPSQAAGTDTQYF.

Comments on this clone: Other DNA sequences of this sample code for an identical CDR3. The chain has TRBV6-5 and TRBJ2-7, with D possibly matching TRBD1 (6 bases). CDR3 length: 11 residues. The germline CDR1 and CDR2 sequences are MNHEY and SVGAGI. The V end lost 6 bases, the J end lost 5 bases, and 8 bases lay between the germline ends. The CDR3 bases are TGTGCCAGCAGACAGGGCCACGAGCAGTACTTC. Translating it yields CASRQGHEQYF.

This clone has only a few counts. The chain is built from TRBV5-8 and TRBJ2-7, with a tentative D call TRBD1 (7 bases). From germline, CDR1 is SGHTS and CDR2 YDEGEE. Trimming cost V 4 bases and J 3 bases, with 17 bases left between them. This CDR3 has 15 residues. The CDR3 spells CASSNGGGYLYEQYF. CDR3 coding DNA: TGTGCCAGCAGCAACGGAGGGGGCTACCTCTACGAGCAGTACTTC.

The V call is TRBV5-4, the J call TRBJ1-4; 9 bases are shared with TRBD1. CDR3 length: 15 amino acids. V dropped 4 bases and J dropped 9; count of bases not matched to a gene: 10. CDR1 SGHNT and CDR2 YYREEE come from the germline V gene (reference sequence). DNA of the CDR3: TGTGCCAGCAGCGTACAGGGGGCGCTTACTCAAAAACTGTTTTTT. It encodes CASSVQGALTQKLFF.

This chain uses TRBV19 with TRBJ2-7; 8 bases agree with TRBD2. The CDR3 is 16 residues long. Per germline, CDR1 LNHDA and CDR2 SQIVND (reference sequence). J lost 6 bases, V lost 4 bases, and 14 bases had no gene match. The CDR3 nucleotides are TGTGCCAGTAGTAACATAGCGGGACGACTAGCTGCCGAGCAGTACTTC. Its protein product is CASSNIAGRLAAEQYF.

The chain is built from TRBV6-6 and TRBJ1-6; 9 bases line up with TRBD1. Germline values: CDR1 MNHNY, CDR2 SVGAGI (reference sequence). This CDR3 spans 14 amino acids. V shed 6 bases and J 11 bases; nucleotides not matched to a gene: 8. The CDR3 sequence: CASSRDRAIAPLHF. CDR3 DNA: TGTGCCAGCAGCAGGGACAGGGCGATCGCACCCCTCCACTTT.

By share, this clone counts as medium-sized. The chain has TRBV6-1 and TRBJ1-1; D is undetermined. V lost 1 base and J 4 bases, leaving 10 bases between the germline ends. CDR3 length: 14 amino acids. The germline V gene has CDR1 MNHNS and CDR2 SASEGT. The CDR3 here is CASSEGQESTEAFF. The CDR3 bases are TGTGCCAGCAGTGAAGGTCAGGAGTCCACTGAAGCTTTCTTT.

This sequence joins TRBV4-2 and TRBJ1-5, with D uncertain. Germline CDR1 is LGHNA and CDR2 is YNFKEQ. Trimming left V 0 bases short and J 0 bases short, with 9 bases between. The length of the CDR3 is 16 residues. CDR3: CASSQDWQTSNQPQHF. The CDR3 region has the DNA TGTGCCAGCAGCCAAGATTGGCAGACTAGCAATCAGCCCCAGCATTTT.

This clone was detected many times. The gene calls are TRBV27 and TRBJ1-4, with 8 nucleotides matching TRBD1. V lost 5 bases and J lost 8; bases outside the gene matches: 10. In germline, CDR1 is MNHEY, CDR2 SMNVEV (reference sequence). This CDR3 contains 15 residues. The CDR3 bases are TGTGCCAGCAGTACTCAGGGGGCGCTTGTAGAAAAACTGTTTTTT. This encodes CASSTQGALVEKLFF.

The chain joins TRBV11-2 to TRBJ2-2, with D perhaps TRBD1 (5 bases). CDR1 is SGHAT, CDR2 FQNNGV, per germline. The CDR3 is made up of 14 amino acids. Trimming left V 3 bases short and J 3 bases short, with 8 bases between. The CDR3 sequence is CASSFPGYTGELFF. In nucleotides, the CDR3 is TGTGCCAGCAGCTTCCCAGGGTACACCGGGGAGCTGTTTTTT.

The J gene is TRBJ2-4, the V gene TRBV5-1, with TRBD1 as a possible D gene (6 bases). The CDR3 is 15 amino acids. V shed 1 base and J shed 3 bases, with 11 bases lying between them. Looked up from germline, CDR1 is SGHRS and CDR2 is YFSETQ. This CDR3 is CASSLTGLDKNIQYF. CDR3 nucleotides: TGCGCCAGCAGCTTGACAGGGTTGGACAAAAACATTCAGTACTTC.

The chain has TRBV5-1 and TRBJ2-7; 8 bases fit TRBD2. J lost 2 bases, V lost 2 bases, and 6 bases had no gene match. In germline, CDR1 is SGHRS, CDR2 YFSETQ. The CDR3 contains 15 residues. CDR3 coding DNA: TGCGCCAGCAGCTTAACGGTAGCGGGACCCTACGAGCAGTACTTC. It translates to CASSLTVAGPYEQYF.

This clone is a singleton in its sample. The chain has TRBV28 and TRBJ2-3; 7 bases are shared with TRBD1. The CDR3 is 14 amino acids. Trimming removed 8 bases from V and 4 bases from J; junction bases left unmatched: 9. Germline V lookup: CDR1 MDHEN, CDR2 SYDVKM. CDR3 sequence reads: CASVRQGSADTQYF. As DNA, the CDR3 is TGTGCCAGCGTGAGACAGGGTAGCGCAGATACGCAGTATTTT.

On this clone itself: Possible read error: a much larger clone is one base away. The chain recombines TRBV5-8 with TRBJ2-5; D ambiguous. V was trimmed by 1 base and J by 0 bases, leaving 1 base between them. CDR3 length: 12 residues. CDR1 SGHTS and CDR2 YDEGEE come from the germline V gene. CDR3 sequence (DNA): TGTGCCAGCAGCTTGTACCAAGAGACCCAGTACTTC. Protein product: CASSLYQETQYF.

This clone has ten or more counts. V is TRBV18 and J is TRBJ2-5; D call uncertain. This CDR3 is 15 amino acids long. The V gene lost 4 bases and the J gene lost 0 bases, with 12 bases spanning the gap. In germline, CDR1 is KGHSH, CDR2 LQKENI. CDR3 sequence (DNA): TGTGCCAGCTCACTGACTGCCGCGTACCAAGAGACCCAGTACTTC. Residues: CASSLTAAYQETQYF.

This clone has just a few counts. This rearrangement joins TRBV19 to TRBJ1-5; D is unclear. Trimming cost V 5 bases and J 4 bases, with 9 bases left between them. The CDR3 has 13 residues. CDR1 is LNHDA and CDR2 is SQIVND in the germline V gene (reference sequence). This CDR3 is CASSFWVNQPQHF. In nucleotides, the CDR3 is TGTGCCAGTAGTTTTTGGGTGAATCAGCCCCAGCATTTT.

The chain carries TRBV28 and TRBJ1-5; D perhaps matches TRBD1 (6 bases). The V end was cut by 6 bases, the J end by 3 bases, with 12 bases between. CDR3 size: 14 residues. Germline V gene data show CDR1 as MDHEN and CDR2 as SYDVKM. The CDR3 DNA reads TGTGCCAGCAGCCCTACAGGGTTCAATCAGCCCCAGCATTTT. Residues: CASSPTGFNQPQHF.

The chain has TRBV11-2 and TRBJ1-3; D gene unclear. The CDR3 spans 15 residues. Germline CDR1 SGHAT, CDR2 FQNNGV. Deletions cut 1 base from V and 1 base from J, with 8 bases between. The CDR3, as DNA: TGTGCCAGCAGCTTAGCAATAGGGTCTGGAAACACCATATATTTT. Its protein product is CASSLAIGSGNTIYF.

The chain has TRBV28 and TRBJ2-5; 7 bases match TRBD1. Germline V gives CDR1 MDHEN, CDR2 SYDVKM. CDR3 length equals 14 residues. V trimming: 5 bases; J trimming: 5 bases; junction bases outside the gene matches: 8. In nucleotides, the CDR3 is TGTGCCAGCAGTCACGACAGGGAGTGGGAGACCCAGTACTTC. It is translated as CASSHDREWETQYF.

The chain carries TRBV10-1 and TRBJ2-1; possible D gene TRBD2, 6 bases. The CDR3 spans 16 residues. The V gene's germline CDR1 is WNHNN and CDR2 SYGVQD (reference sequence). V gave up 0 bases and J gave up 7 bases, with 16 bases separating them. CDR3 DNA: TGCGCCAGCAGTGAGTCTGGGGCACCGGGGGAGAATGAGCAGTTCTTC. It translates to CASSESGAPGENEQFF.

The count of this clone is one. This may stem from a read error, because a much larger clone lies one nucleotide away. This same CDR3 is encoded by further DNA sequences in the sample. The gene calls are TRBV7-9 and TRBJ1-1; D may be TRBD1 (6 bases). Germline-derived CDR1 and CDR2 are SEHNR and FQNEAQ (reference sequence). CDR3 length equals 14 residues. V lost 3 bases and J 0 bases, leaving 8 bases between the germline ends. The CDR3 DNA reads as TGTGCCAGCAGCTTGACAGGCATGAACACTGAAGCTTTCTTT. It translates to CASSLTGMNTEAFF. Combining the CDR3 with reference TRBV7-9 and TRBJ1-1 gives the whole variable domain DTGVSQNPRHKITKRGQNVTFRCDPISEHNRLYWYRQTLGQGPEFLTYFQNEAQLEKSRLLSDRFSAERPKGSFSTLEIQRTEQGDSAMYLCASSLTGMNTEAFFGQGTRLTVV.

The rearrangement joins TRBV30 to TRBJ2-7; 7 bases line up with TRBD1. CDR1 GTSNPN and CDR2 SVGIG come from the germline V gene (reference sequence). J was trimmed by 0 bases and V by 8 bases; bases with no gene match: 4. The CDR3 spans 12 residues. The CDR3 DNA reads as TGTGCCCAGGGGGAGAGCTCCTACGAGCAGTACTTC. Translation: CAQGESSYEQYF.

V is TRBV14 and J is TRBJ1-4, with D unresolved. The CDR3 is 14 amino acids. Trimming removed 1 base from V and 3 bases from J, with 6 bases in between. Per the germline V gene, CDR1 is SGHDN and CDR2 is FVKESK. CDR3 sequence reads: CASSQGWANEKLFF. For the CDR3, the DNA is TGTGCCAGCAGCCAAGGGTGGGCTAATGAAAAACTGTTTTTT.

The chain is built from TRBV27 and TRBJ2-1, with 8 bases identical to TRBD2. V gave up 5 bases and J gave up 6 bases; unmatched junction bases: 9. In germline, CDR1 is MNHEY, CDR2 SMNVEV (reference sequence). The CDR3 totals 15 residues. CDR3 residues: CASSPGTSRSNEQFF. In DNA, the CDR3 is TGTGCCAGCAGTCCCGGGACTAGTAGGTCCAATGAGCAGTTCTTC.

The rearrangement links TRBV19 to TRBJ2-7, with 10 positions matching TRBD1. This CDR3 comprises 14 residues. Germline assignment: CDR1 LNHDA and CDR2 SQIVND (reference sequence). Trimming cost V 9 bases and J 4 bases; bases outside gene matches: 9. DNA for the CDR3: TGTGCCAGCGAGCGGACAGGGGGAAGGTACGAGCAGTACTTC. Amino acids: CASERTGGRYEQYF.